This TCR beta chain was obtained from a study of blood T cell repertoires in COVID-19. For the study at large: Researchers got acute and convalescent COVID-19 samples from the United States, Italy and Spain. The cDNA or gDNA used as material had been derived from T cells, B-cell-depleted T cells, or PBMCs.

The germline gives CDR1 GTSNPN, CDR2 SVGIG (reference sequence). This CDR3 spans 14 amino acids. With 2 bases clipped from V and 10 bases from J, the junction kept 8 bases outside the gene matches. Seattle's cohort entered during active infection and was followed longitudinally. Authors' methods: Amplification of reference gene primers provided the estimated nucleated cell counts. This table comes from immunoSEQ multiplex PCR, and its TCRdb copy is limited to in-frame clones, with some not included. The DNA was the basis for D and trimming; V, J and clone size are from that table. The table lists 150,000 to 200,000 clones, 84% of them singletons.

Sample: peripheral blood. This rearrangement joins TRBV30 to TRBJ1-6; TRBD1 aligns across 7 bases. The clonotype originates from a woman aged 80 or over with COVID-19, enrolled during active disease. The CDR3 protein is CAWSPDRVGSPLHF. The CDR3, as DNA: TGTGCCTGGAGTCCCGACAGGGTAGGGTCACCCCTCCACTTT.